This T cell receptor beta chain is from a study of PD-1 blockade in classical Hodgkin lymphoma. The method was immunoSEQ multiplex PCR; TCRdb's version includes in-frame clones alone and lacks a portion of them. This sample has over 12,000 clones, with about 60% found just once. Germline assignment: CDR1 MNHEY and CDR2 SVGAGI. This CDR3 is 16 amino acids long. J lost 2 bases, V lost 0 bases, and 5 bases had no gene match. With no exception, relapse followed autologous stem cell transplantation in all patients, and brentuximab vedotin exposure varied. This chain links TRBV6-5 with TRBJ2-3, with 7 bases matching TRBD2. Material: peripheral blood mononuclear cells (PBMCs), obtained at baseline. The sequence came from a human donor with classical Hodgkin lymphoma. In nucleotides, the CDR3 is TGTGCCAGCAGTTACTCGACGCTAGCGGCCACAGATACGCAGTATTTT. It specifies CASSYSTLAATDTQYF.